Given below is one T cell receptor (beta chain) in context. The antigen is unknown. These data come from a study of CD8+ T cells in alopecia areata. Turning to the study itself: For the treated group, dosing was oral tofacitinib at 5 to 10 mg twice daily. Study-wide results and limits: With just one nonresponder, it is still uncertain whether baseline CD8+ expansion relates to response.

Per the germline V gene, CDR1 is SQVTM and CDR2 is ANQGSEA. There are 14 residues in the CDR3. Trimming cost V 4 bases and J 0 bases, with 10 bases left between them. Treatment given: oral pan-JAK inhibitor, 5-10 mg twice daily. Sorting of PBMCs yielded the CD4+ and CD8+ T cells. The sequencing template was cDNA reverse transcribed from extracted RNA. Using immunoSEQ multiplex PCR, the repertoire was profiled, and TCRdb retains in-frame clones only, with some absent. The sample has under 200,000 clones, just over 65% seen once; the top ten hold roughly 0.85%. The material sequenced was CD4+ T cells sorted from blood, taken at week 4, from a patient treated with tofacitinib. The rearrangement joins TRBV29-1 to TRBJ2-1; D gene unclear. The origin of this receptor is a human donor with alopecia areata. The CDR3 is CSVGTASSYNEQFF. Written as DNA, the CDR3 is TGCAGCGTTGGTACGGCAAGCTCCTACAATGAGCAGTTCTTC.